This TCR beta chain comes out of a study of T cell responses to AZD1222 COVID-19 vaccine. TCRdb's table, derived via immunoSEQ multiplex PCR, lists solely in-frame clones and lacks some. This table has 90,000 to 120,000 clones, about nine tenths appearing once. The CDR3 sequence is 20 residues long. This sequence was found in an adult who received the AZD1222 COVID-19 vaccine. The material sequenced was peripheral blood, taken 28 days after the second AZD1222 dose. The chain is built from TRBV21-1 and TRBJ2-2; the table's D gene call, TRBD2, was not cross checked with the DNA. TRBV21-1 is recorded as a pseudogene. The CDR3 sequence is CASSKADNGLAGAHTGELFF. The CDR3 nucleotides read TGTGCCAGCAGCAAAGCAGATAACGGATTAGCGGGGGCCCACACCGGGGAGCTGTTTTTT.